The next 17 T cell receptor beta chains were all read from a single sample in a study of cytomegalovirus exposure and HLA in healthy donors. In the PCR, 60 Vbeta and 13 Jbeta primers were used. Sequencing used immunoSEQ multiplex PCR; TCRdb keeps in-frame clones, though not all of them. This sample has 200,000 to 250,000 clones, with roughly three quarters found just once. The sample taken for sequencing was PBMCs. These receptor sequences come from a man aged 45-65 years in good health and CMV-seronegative.

The chain uses TRBV18 and TRBJ2-1, with TRBD1 identical over 7 bases. After removal of 3 bases from V and 6 bases from J, the junction contained 8 bases not matched to a gene. This CDR3 is built from 15 residues. Germline CDR1 and CDR2: KGHSH and LQKENI. The CDR3 loop reads CASSPRTGRSNEQFF. The CDR3 DNA reads TGTGCCAGCTCACCTAGGACAGGACGCAGCAATGAGCAGTTCTTC.

This sequence joins TRBV14 and TRBJ2-2, with 8 bases fitting TRBD1. The length of the CDR3 is 14 residues. CDR1 is SGHDN, CDR2 FVKESK, per germline. J gave up 6 bases and V 2 bases, and 2 bases lay outside the gene matches. This CDR3 is CASSQQGASGELFF. CDR3 DNA: TGTGCCAGCAGCCAACAGGGGGCATCCGGGGAGCTGTTTTTT.

The sample holds a few counts of this clone. This chain links TRBV30 with TRBJ2-3; 7 bases map to TRBD1. The CDR3 has 13 residues. CDR1 is GTSNPN, CDR2 SVGIG, per germline (reference sequence). J was trimmed by 6 bases and V by 2 bases; bases with no gene match: 5. This CDR3 is CAWSSTGRDTQYF. The CDR3, as DNA: TGTGCCTGGAGTTCGACAGGGCGGGATACGCAGTATTTT.

The chain carries TRBV28 and TRBJ2-7, with a tentative D call TRBD2 (6 bases). The CDR3 has 15 residues. V was clipped by 4 bases and J by 4 bases, with 17 bases between them. Germline lookup yields CDR1 MDHEN and CDR2 SYDVKM. The chain's CDR3 is CASSSIIGEAYEQYF. The CDR3 bases are TGTGCCAGCAGTTCGATAATAGGGGAGGCTTACGAGCAGTACTTC. Variable domain in full (rest from reference TRBV28 and TRBJ2-7): DVKVTQSSRYLVKRTGEKVFLECVQDMDHENMFWYRQDPGLGLRLIYFSYDVKMKEKGDIPEGYSVSREKKERFSLILESASTNQTSMYLCASSSIIGEAYEQYFGPGTRLTVT.

The V gene is TRBV25-1, the J gene TRBJ2-1; TRBD2 aligns across 9 bases. The CDR3 is 17 amino acids. Germline values: CDR1 MGHDK, CDR2 SYGVNS. V gave up 3 bases and J gave up 4 bases; unmatched junction bases: 10. The CDR3 spells CASSETIAGALYNEQFF. The CDR3 nucleotides are TGTGCCAGCAGTGAGACTATAGCGGGAGCCCTTTACAATGAGCAGTTCTTC.

V and J are TRBV4-1 and TRBJ1-4; possible D gene TRBD1, 6 bases. The V end was cut by 0 bases, the J end by 7 bases, with 12 bases between. The germline CDR1 and CDR2 sequences are MGHRA and YSYEKL. The CDR3 has 15 amino acids. CDR3 DNA sequence: TGCGCCAGCAGCCAAGAGGGGGGGCGGGGTGAAAAACTGTTTTTT. It is translated as CASSQEGGRGEKLFF.

The chain combines TRBV7-8 with TRBJ2-4; D may be TRBD2 (5 bases). The CDR3 runs 14 residues. The V gene lost 1 base and the J gene lost 7 bases, with 11 bases spanning the gap. From germline, CDR1 is SGHVS and CDR2 FQNEAQ. This chain's CDR3 is CASSLGGVDNIQYF. The CDR3 DNA is TGTGCCAGCAGCTTAGGGGGAGTTGATAACATTCAGTACTTC.

The chain joins TRBV7-9 to TRBJ2-1; D ambiguous. The CDR3 has 13 amino acids. Germline V gene sequence: CDR1 SEHNR, CDR2 FQNEAQ (reference sequence). V was trimmed by 11 bases and J by 1 base, leaving 12 bases between them. The CDR3 region has the DNA TGTGCCGCCTCTACTGAGTCCTACAATGAGCAGTTCTTC. This translates into CAASTESYNEQFF.

CDR3 loop: CASSQAGQGAQPQHF. CDR3 DNA: TGCGCCAGCAGCCAAGCTGGACAGGGCGCTCAGCCCCAGCATTTT. The chain combines TRBV4-1 with TRBJ1-5; 8 bases align to TRBD1. Germline V gene lookup returns CDR1 MGHRA and CDR2 YSYEKL. CDR3 length: 15 residues. Trimming removed 1 base from V and 6 bases from J; junction bases left unmatched: 5.

On this clone: This same CDR3 is encoded by further DNA sequences in the sample. This chain joins TRBV5-1 and TRBJ2-3; no reliable D call. Deletions cut 0 bases from V and 4 bases from J, with 3 bases between. CDR1 and CDR2 from the germline V gene are SGHRS and YFSETQ. CDR3 length: 12 residues. This CDR3 reads CASSLAADTQYF. DNA for the CDR3: TGCGCCAGCAGCTTGGCGGCAGATACGCAGTATTTT.

The chain links TRBV19 to TRBJ1-5; D possibly corresponds to TRBD1 (6 bases). Germline values: CDR1 LNHDA, CDR2 SQIVND (reference sequence). The CDR3 has 15 amino acids. The ends were cut back, 0 bases at V and 4 bases at J, with 10 bases in the middle. In DNA form, the CDR3 reads TGTGCCAGTAGTATAGACAGGGGAAGGAATCAGCCCCAGCATTTT. Translated, it gives CASSIDRGRNQPQHF.

The gene calls are TRBV9 and TRBJ1-1; TRBD1 matches 7 bases. The CDR3 is made up of 15 amino acids. The V and J ends lost 3 bases and 3 bases, in that order; junction bases with no gene match: 8. Germline CDR1 reads SGDLS; CDR2 reads YYNGEE. In DNA form, the CDR3 reads TGTGCCAGCAGCGGGGGACAGAAATCTTACACTGAAGCTTTCTTT. Its translation is CASSGGQKSYTEAFF.

The chain has TRBV16 and TRBJ2-7; D uncertain. The ends were cut back, 0 bases at V and 0 bases at J, with 6 bases in the middle. CDR3 size: 14 residues. Germline assignment: CDR1 KGHSY and CDR2 FQNENV. For the CDR3, the DNA is TGTGCCAGCAGCCAATCTTCCAGCTCCTACGAGCAGTACTTC. This encodes CASSQSSSSYEQYF.

The chain joins TRBV20-1 to TRBJ2-1, with no clear D. The CDR3 is made up of 11 amino acids. Germline-derived CDR1 and CDR2 are DFQATT and SNEGSKA (reference sequence). The V and J ends lost 5 bases and 3 bases respectively, with 5 bases between them. The chain's CDR3 is CSASYYNEQFF. DNA of the CDR3: TGCAGTGCTTCCTACTACAATGAGCAGTTCTTC.

The DNA for the CDR3 is TGCGCCAGCAGCTTGGCTTCGGCGGGACCCTACGAGCAGTACTTC. Translating gives CASSLASAGPYEQYF. The V and J genes are TRBV5-1 and TRBJ2-7; D perhaps matches TRBD2 (6 bases). This CDR3 is 15 amino acids long. Germline V gene data show CDR1 as SGHRS and CDR2 as YFSETQ. The V and J ends lost 0 bases and 2 bases respectively, with 12 bases between them.

The J gene is TRBJ1-3, the V gene TRBV27; TRBD1 aligns across 7 bases. Germline lookup yields CDR1 MNHEY and CDR2 SMNVEV (reference sequence). V gave up 4 bases and J gave up 4 bases; unmatched junction bases: 4. The CDR3 covers 14 residues. CDR3 bases: TGTGCCAGCAGTTCAGGGGGGCGCGGAAACACCATATATTTT. This gives the protein CASSSGGRGNTIYF.

The V and J genes are TRBV9 and TRBJ2-3; D remains ambiguous. CDR1 SGDLS and CDR2 YYNGEE come from the germline V gene. Trimming cost V 4 bases and J 2 bases, with 11 bases left between them. The CDR3 sequence is 14 residues long. The CDR3 sequence: CASSPHQATDTQYF. CDR3 DNA: TGTGCCAGCAGCCCACATCAGGCCACAGATACGCAGTATTTT.